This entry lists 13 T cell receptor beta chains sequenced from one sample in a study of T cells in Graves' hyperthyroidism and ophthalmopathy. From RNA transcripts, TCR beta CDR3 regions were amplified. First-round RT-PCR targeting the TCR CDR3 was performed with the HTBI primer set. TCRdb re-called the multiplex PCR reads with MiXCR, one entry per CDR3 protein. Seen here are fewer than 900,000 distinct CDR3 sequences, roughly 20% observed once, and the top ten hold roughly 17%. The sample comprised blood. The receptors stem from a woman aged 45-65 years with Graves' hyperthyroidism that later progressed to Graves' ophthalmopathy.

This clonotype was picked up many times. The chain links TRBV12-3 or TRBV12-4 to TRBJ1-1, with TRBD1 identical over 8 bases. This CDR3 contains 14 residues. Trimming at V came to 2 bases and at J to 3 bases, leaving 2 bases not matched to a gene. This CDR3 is CASSLLQGDTEAFF. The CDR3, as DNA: TGTGCCAGCAGTTTACTACAGGGGGACACTGAAGCTTTCTTT.

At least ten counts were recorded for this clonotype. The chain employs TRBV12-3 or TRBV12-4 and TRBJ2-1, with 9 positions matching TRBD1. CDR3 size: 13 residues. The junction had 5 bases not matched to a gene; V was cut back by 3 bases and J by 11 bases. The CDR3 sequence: CASSFPGTGKQFF. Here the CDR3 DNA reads TGTGCCAGCAGTTTCCCCGGGACAGGGAAGCAGTTCTTC.

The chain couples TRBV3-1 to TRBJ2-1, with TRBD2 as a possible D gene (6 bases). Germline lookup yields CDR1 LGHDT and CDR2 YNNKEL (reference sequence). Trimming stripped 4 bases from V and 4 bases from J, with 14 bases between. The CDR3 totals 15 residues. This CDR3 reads CASSLGSGSYNEQFF. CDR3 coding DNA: TGTGCCAGCAGCCTAGGCAGCGGGTCATACAATGAGCAGTTCTTC.

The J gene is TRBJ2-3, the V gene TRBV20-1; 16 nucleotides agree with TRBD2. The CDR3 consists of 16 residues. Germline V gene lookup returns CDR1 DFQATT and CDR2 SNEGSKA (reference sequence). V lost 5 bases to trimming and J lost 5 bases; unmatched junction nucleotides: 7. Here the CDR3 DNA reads TGCAGTGCTGCGGGACTAGCGGGGGGGCCGGGAGATACGCAGTATTTT. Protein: CSAAGLAGGPGDTQYF.

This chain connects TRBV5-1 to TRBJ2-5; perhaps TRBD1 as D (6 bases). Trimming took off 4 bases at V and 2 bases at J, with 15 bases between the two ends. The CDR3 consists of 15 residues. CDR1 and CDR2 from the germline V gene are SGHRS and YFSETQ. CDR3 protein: CASSPPGVGQETQYF. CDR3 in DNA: TGCGCCAGCAGCCCACCAGGGGTTGGACAAGAGACCCAGTACTTC.

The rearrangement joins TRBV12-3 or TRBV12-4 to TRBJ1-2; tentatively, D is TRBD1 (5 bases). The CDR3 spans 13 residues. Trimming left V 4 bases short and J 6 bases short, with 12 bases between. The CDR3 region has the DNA TGTGCCAGCAGTTCCCCCAGGGAGGATGGCTACACCTTC. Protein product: CASSSPREDGYTF.

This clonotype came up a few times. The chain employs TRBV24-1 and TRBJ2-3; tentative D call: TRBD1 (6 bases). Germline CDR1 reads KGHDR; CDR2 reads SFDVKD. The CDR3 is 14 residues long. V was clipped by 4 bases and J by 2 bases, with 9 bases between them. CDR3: CATSEDRVTDTQYF. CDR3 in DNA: TGTGCCACCAGTGAGGACAGAGTCACAGATACGCAGTATTTT.

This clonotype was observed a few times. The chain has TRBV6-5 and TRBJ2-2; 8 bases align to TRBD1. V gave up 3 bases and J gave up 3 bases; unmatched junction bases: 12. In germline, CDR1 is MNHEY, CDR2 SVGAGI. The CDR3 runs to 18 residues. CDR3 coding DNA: TGTGCCAGCAGTTATTGGGTACCTTCAGGGGGCTACACCGGGGAGCTGTTTTTT. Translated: CASSYWVPSGGYTGELFF.

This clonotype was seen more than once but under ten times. The CDR3 DNA follows: TGCGCCAGCAGCTTGGAGGCCGGCTCTGGGGCCAACGTCCTGACTTTC. Translation: CASSLEAGSGANVLTF. V is TRBV5-1 and J is TRBJ2-6; D gene uncertain. This CDR3 comprises 16 residues. V shed 0 bases and J shed 0 bases, with 7 bases lying between them. Germline V lookup: CDR1 SGHRS, CDR2 YFSETQ.

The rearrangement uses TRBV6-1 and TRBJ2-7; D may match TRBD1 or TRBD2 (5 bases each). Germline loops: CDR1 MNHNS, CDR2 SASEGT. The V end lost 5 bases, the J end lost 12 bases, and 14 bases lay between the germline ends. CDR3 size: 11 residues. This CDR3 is CASSLGTHWYF. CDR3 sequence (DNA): TGTGCCAGCAGTTTGGGGACCCACTGGTACTTC.

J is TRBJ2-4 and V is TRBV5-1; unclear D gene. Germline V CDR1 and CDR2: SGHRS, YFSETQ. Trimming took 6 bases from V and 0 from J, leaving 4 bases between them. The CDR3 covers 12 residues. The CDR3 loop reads CASMIAKNIQYF. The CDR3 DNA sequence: TGCGCCAGCATGATAGCCAAAAACATTCAGTACTTC.

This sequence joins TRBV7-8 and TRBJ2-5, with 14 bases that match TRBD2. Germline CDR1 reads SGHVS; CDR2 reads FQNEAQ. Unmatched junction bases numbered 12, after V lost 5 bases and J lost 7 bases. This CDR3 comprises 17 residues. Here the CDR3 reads CASSAGTSGGPGGTQYF. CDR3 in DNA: TGTGCCAGCAGCGCCGGGACTAGCGGGGGCCCCGGGGGGACCCAGTACTTC.

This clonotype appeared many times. The CDR3 DNA reads TGTGCCAGCAGCTTAAACAGGGAAGGCACTGAAGCTTTCTTT. It encodes CASSLNREGTEAFF. The chain couples TRBV7-9 to TRBJ1-1; D is perhaps TRBD1 (6 bases). The CDR3 is 14 amino acids. Germline CDR1 reads SEHNR; CDR2 reads FQNEAQ (reference sequence). Trimming took off 2 bases at V and 4 bases at J, with 11 bases between the two ends.